This TCR beta chain appears in the sequencing data of a study of early T cells in non-severe SARS-CoV-2 infection. Researchers tagged individual cDNA molecules with unique molecular identifiers. TCRdb re-derived calls from the 5' RACE reads in MiXCR, one entry per CDR3 protein. This table holds about 110,000 distinct CDR3 sequences, around 10% found once. Germline CDR1 and CDR2: SNHLY and FYNNEI. The CDR3 is made up of 13 amino acids. Trimming left V 2 bases short and J 4 bases short, with 8 bases between. Only a few counts were recorded for this clonotype. V is TRBV2 and J is TRBJ1-2; no firm D call. The receptor's source is an adult who was a healthcare worker with PCR-confirmed SARS-CoV-2 infection or an uninfected control (not recorded which). Input material: whole blood. This CDR3 is CASSERQFYGYTF. CDR3 DNA sequence: TGTGCCAGCAGTGAAAGGCAGTTCTATGGCTACACCTTC.